Listed below are T cell receptor beta chains from one sample, sequenced in a study of blood T cell repertoires in COVID-19. Data came from immunoSEQ multiplex PCR; TCRdb stores just in-frame clones and leaves some out. The sample holds approximately 260,000 clones, around 85% seen once. The material sequenced was PBMCs or T cells enriched from blood (not recorded which). These receptors all stem from a middle-aged woman with acute COVID-19. Each CDR3 is given with its conserved first and last residue. The D gene is left open where the match is weak. Expanded clones are given a class, and other clones once, few, many or no size at all.

len: 14
abundance: once
d_gene: TRBD1
j_gene: TRBJ1-5
v_gene: TRBV19
CDR3aa: CARTLRDRYQPQHF
CDR3nt: TGTGCCAGAACCCTCCGGGACAGATATCAGCCCCAGCATTTT

len: 15
abundance: -
d_gene: -
j_gene: TRBJ2-1
v_gene: TRBV11-1
CDR3aa: CASSLNPSSYNEQFF
CDR3nt: TGTGCCAGCAGCTTAAACCCGAGCTCCTACAATGAGCAGTTCTTC

len: 13
abundance: -
d_gene: -
j_gene: TRBJ1-2
v_gene: TRBV12-3/TRBV12-4
CDR3aa: CASSLSTNYGYTF
CDR3nt: TGTGCCAGCAGTTTGAGCACTAACTATGGCTACACCTTC

len: 15
abundance: -
d_gene: -
j_gene: TRBJ2-1
v_gene: TRBV27
CDR3aa: CASSSTSPIYNEQFF
CDR3nt: TGTGCCAGCAGCTCGACTAGTCCTATTTACAATGAGCAGTTCTTC

len: 18
abundance: -
d_gene: TRBD2
j_gene: TRBJ2-3
v_gene: TRBV5-4
CDR3aa: CASSLESPAGVGTDTQYF
CDR3nt: TGTGCCAGCAGCTTGGAATCCCCAGCGGGAGTTGGGACAGATACGCAGTATTTT

len: 15
abundance: -
d_gene: TRBD1
j_gene: TRBJ2-1
v_gene: TRBV7-9
CDR3aa: CASSLKGTGINEQFF
CDR3nt: TGTGCCAGCAGCCTAAAAGGGACAGGGATCAATGAGCAGTTCTTC

len: 14
abundance: -
d_gene: -
j_gene: TRBJ2-1
v_gene: TRBV30
CDR3aa: CAWSVRRGHNEQFF
CDR3nt: TGTGCCTGGAGTGTACGGCGGGGGCACAATGAGCAGTTCTTC

len: 15
abundance: -
d_gene: TRBD1
j_gene: TRBJ2-7
v_gene: TRBV6-1
CDR3aa: CASSEAPGGVYEQYF
CDR3nt: TGTGCCAGCAGTGAAGCGCCAGGGGGCGTCTACGAGCAGTACTTC

len: 16
abundance: once
d_gene: -
j_gene: TRBJ2-3
v_gene: TRBV11-3
CDR3aa: CASSTQTAGSPDTQYF
CDR3nt: TGTGCCAGCAGCACACAGACAGCAGGATCACCAGATACGCAGTATTTT

len: 14
abundance: -
d_gene: -
j_gene: TRBJ1-5
v_gene: TRBV27
CDR3aa: CASSRTGNNQPQHF
CDR3nt: TGTGCCAGCAGCCGTACAGGAAACAATCAGCCCCAGCATTTT

len: 13
abundance: -
d_gene: -
j_gene: TRBJ1-1
v_gene: TRBV27
CDR3aa: CASSSHLNTEAFF
CDR3nt: TGTGCCAGCAGTTCACACCTGAACACTGAAGCTTTCTTT

len: 15
abundance: -
d_gene: -
j_gene: TRBJ1-5
v_gene: TRBV5-6
CDR3aa: CASSSTGENNQPQHF
CDR3nt: TGTGCCAGCAGCTCGACAGGAGAAAACAATCAGCCCCAGCATTTT

len: 15
abundance: -
d_gene: TRBD2
j_gene: TRBJ2-7
v_gene: TRBV7-6
CDR3aa: CASSSLAGADYEQYF
CDR3nt: TGTGCCAGCAGCTCATTAGCGGGAGCCGACTACGAGCAGTACTTC

len: 12
abundance: -
d_gene: -
j_gene: TRBJ2-7
v_gene: TRBV3-1/TRBV3-2
CDR3aa: CASSQARYEQYF
CDR3nt: TGTGCCAGCAGCCAAGCCAGGTACGAGCAGTACTTC

len: 11
abundance: -
d_gene: -
j_gene: TRBJ2-3
v_gene: TRBV29-1
CDR3aa: CSVEQGLTQYF
CDR3nt: TGCAGCGTTGAACAGGGACTTACGCAGTATTTT

len: 14
abundance: -
d_gene: -
j_gene: TRBJ1-2
v_gene: TRBV4-1
CDR3aa: CASSQLIVRDGYTF
CDR3nt: TGCGCCAGCAGCCAACTCATCGTTCGGGATGGCTACACCTTC

len: 15
abundance: -
d_gene: TRBD2
j_gene: TRBJ2-3
v_gene: TRBV20-1
CDR3aa: CSASPLAGRGDTQYF
CDR3nt: TGCAGTGCTAGTCCACTAGCGGGAAGGGGAGATACGCAGTATTTT

len: 12
abundance: once
d_gene: -
j_gene: TRBJ1-2
v_gene: TRBV19
CDR3aa: CASSYESRGYTF
CDR3nt: TGTGCCAGTAGTTACGAATCGAGGGGCTACACCTTC

len: 15
abundance: -
d_gene: -
j_gene: TRBJ2-2
v_gene: TRBV2
CDR3aa: CASRETGMNTGELFF
CDR3nt: TGTGCCAGCAGAGAAACAGGGATGAACACCGGGGAGCTGTTTTTT

len: 13
abundance: -
d_gene: TRBD1
j_gene: TRBJ2-7
v_gene: TRBV5-6
CDR3aa: CASRQGASYEQYF
CDR3nt: TGTGCCAGCAGGCAGGGGGCTTCCTACGAGCAGTACTTC

len: 16
abundance: few
d_gene: -
j_gene: TRBJ2-1
v_gene: TRBV2
CDR3aa: CASSGQLKSSYNEQFF
CDR3nt: TGTGCCAGCAGTGGACAGTTAAAAAGCTCCTACAATGAGCAGTTCTTC

len: 14
abundance: -
d_gene: -
j_gene: TRBJ2-7
v_gene: TRBV28
CDR3aa: CASSWGGEVYEQYF
CDR3nt: TGTGCCAGCAGTTGGGGGGGCGAGGTCTACGAGCAGTACTTC

len: 13
abundance: -
d_gene: -
j_gene: TRBJ2-5
v_gene: TRBV10-2
CDR3aa: CASGLASQETQYF
CDR3nt: TGCGCCAGCGGTCTAGCTTCTCAAGAGACCCAGTACTTC

len: 15
abundance: -
d_gene: -
j_gene: TRBJ1-5
v_gene: TRBV19
CDR3aa: CASSTQDSPNQPQHF
CDR3nt: TGTGCCAGTTCGACGCAGGACAGCCCCAATCAGCCCCAGCATTTT

len: 14
abundance: -
d_gene: TRBD1
j_gene: TRBJ1-1
v_gene: TRBV7-9
CDR3aa: CASSPGTGRTEAFF
CDR3nt: TGTGCCAGCAGCCCAGGGACAGGGCGCACTGAAGCTTTCTTT